Listed below are T cell receptor beta chains from one sample, sequenced in a study of Ad26.COV2.S vaccination and SARS-CoV-2 variants. Clones were sequenced by immunoSEQ multiplex PCR, and TCRdb holds only the in-frame ones, with some missing. The sample comprises under 600,000 clones, 89% of which are singletons, and approximately 1.7% rests with the top ten. The starting material was peripheral blood, obtained in a trial of Ad26.COV2.S vaccine versus placebo. These receptors were obtained from a person aged 18-65 years who received the Ad26.COV2.S COVID-19 vaccine or a placebo. Both conserved end residues are part of each CDR3. The D gene is left open where the match is weak.

v_call: TRBV5-1; d_call: NA; cdr3_aa: CASSLGLVNEQFF
v_call: TRBV6-6; d_call: NA; cdr3_aa: CASDAWGPYGYTF
v_call: TRBV29-1; d_call: NA; cdr3_aa: CSVEILLNYGYTF
v_call: TRBV5-1; d_call: TRBD1; cdr3_aa: CASSLGGQGFGYTF
v_call: TRBV29-1; d_call: NA; cdr3_aa: CSVDWDPGTQYF
v_call: TRBV19; d_call: NA; cdr3_aa: CASSGSKTNTGELFF
v_call: TRBV11-2; d_call: NA; cdr3_aa: CASSSPRNGNTIYF
v_call: TRBV15; d_call: NA; cdr3_aa: CATSRRGANTIYF
v_call: TRBV18; d_call: NA; cdr3_aa: CASSVLQTGQETQYF
v_call: TRBV11-2; d_call: NA; cdr3_aa: CASSTTGGYEAFF
v_call: TRBV18; d_call: TRBD1; cdr3_aa: CASSQTVSGQGTYSNQPQHF
v_call: TRBV4-3; d_call: TRBD1; cdr3_aa: CASSQDRGTGATEAFF
v_call: TRBV6-2/TRBV6-3; d_call: NA; cdr3_aa: CASSGGNTEAFF
v_call: TRBV5-4; d_call: NA; cdr3_aa: CASSLDGVLGFF
v_call: TRBV4-1; d_call: TRBD2; cdr3_aa: CASSQVTSGGRQETQYF
v_call: TRBV10-3; d_call: NA; cdr3_aa: CAIRTANTEAFF
v_call: TRBV19; d_call: TRBD1; cdr3_aa: CASSQEPGGSQPQHF
v_call: TRBV10-2; d_call: TRBD1; cdr3_aa: CASTSGGHQPQHF
v_call: TRBV2; d_call: NA; cdr3_aa: CASSEVSGSEQFF
v_call: TRBV7-2; d_call: TRBD2; cdr3_aa: CASSLFFRGESSGANVLTF
v_call: TRBV4-1; d_call: TRBD2; cdr3_aa: CASSQEGRDNEQFF
v_call: TRBV6-4; d_call: NA; cdr3_aa: CASSYGSKNTGELFF
v_call: TRBV28; d_call: NA; cdr3_aa: CASRTGILPYEQYF
v_call: TRBV11-2; d_call: NA; cdr3_aa: CASSSPGHPSYEQYF
v_call: TRBV14; d_call: NA; cdr3_aa: CASSPWDGILGTLHF
v_call: TRBV3-1/TRBV3-2; d_call: NA; cdr3_aa: CASSQVQGDEQFF
v_call: TRBV2; d_call: TRBD2; cdr3_aa: CASSLAGVETQYF
v_call: TRBV6-5; d_call: NA; cdr3_aa: CASSYPITGKEKLFF
v_call: TRBV18; d_call: NA; cdr3_aa: CASSPPLIKAEAFF
v_call: TRBV4-1; d_call: NA; cdr3_aa: CASSHGGNYGYTF
v_call: TRBV6-5; d_call: NA; cdr3_aa: CASSYSRDTEAFF